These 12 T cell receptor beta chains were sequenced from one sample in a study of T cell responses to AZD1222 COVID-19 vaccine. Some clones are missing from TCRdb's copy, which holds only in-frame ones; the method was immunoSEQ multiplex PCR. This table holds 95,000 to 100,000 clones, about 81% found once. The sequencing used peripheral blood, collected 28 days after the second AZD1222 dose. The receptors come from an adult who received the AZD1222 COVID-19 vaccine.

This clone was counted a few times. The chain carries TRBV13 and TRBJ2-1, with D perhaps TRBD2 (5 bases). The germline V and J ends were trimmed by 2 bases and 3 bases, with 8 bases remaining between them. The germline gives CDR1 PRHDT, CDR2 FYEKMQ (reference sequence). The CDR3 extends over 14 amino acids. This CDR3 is CASSLSGVYNEQFF. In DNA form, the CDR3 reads TGTGCCAGCAGCTTAAGCGGAGTCTACAATGAGCAGTTCTTC.

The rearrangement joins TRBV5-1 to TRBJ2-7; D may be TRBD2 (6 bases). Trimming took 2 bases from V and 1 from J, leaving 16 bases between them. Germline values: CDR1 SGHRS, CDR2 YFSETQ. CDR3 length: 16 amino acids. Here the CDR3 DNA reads TGCGCCAGCAGCTTAGAGGGCTCGGGACTGTCCTACGAGCAGTACTTC. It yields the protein CASSLEGSGLSYEQYF.

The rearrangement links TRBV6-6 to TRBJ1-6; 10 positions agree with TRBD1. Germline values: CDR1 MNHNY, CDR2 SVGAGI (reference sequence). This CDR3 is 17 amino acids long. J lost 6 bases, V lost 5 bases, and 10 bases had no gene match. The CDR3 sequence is CASSPSDRGRINSPLHF. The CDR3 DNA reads TGTGCCAGCAGTCCATCAGACAGGGGGCGCATTAATTCACCCCTCCACTTT.

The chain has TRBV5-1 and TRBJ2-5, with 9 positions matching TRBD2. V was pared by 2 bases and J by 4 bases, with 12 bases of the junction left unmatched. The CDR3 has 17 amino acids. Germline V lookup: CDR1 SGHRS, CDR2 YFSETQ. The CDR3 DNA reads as TGCGCCAGCAGCTTTGGTAGCGGGGGCCGTGGGCCAGAGACCCAGTACTTC. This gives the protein CASSFGSGGRGPETQYF.

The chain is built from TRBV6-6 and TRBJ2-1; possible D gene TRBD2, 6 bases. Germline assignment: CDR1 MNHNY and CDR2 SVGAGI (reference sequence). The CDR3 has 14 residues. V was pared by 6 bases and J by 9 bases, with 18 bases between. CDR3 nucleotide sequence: TGTGCCAGCAGCCCCGGGACGGGGGTTGGTGAGCAGTTCTTC. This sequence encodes CASSPGTGVGEQFF.

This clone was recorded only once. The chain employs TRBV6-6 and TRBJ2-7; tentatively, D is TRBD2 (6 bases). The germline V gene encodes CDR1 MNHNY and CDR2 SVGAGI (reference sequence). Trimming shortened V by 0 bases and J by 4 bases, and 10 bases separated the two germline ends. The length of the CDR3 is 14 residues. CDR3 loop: CASSYSGREYEQYF. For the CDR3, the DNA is TGTGCCAGCAGTTACTCGGGACGGGAGTACGAGCAGTACTTC.

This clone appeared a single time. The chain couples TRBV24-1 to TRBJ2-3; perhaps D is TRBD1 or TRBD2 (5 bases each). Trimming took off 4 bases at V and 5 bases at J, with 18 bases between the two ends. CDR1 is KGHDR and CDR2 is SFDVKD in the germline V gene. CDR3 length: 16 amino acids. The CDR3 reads CATSEPGTRIGDTQYF. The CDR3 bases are TGTGCCACCAGTGAGCCCGGGACCCGGATAGGAGATACGCAGTATTTT.

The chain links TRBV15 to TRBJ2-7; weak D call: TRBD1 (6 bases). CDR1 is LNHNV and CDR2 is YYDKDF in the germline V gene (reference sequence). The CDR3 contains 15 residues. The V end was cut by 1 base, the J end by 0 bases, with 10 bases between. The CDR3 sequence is CATSRARGSSYEQYF. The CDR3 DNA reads TGTGCCACCAGCAGAGCTAGGGGGAGCTCCTACGAGCAGTACTTC.

The DNA for the CDR3 is TGTGCCAGCAGACCACAGGGAACTGAGCAGTTCTTC. Residues: CASRPQGTEQFF. The rearrangement joins TRBV12-3 or TRBV12-4 to TRBJ2-1; tentative D call: TRBD1 (6 bases). The CDR3 runs to 12 residues. Between the trimmed V and J ends, which lost 6 bases and 9 bases, there was a span of 12 bases.

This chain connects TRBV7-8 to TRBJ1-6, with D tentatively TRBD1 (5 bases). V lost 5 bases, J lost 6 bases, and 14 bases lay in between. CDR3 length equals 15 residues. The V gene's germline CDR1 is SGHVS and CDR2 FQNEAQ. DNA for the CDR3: TGTGCCAGCAGCCGAATTAGACAGACTAATTCACCCCTCCACTTT. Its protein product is CASSRIRQTNSPLHF.

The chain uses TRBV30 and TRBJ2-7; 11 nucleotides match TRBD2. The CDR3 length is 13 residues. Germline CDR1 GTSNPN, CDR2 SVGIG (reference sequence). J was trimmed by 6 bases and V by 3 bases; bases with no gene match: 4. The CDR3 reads CAWSKGLAGEQYF. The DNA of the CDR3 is TGTGCCTGGAGCAAAGGACTAGCGGGCGAGCAGTACTTC. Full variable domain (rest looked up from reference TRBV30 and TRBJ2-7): SQTIHQWPATLVQPVGSPLSLECTVEGTSNPNLYWYRQAAGRGLQLLFYSVGIGQISSEVPQNLSASRPQDRQFILSSKKLLLSDSGFYLCAWSKGLAGEQYFGPGTRLTVT.

CDR3 in amino acids: CRPGNTIYF. CDR3 nucleotide sequence: TGTCGCCCTGGAAACACCATATATTTT. The chain couples TRBV30 to TRBJ1-3; D uncertain. CDR1 and CDR2 from the germline V gene are GTSNPN and SVGIG (reference sequence). The CDR3 has 9 residues.